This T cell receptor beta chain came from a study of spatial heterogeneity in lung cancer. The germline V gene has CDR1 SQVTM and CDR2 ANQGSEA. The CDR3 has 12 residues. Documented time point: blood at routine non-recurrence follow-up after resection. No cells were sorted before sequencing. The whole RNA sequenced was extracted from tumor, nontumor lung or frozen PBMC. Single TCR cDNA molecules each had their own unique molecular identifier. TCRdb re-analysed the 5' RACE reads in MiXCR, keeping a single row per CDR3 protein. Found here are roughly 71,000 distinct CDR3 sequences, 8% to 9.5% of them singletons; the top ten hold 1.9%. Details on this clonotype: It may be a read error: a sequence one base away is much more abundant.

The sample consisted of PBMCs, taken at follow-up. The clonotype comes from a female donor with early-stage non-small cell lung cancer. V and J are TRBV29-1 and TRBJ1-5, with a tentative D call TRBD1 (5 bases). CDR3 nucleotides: TGCAGCGTAATAGACAGTAATCGGCCCCAGCATTTT. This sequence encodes CSVIDSNRPQHF.